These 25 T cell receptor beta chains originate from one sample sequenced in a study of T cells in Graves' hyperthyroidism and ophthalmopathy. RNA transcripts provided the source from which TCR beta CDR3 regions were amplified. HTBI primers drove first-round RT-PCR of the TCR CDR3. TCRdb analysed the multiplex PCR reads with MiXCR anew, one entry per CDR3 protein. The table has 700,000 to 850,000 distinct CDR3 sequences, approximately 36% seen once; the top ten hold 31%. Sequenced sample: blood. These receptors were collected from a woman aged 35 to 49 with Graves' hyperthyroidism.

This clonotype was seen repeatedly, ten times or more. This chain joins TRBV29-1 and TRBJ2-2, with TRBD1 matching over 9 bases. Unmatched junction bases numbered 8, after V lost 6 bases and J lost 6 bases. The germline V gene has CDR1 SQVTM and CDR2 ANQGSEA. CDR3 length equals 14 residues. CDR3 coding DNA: TGCAGCGTAGACCTCCGGGACAGGGCCGGGGAGCTGTTTTTT. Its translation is CSVDLRDRAGELFF.

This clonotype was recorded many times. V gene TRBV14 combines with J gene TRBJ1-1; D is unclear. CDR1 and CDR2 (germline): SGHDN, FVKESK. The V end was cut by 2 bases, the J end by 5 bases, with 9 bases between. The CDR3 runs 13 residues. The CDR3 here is CASSQTKGTEAFF. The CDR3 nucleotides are TGTGCCAGCAGCCAAACTAAGGGAACTGAAGCTTTCTTT.

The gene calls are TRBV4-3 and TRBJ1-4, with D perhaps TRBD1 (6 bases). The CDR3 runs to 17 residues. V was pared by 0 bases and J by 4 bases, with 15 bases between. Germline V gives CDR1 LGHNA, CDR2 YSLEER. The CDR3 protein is CASSQDHVGAFNEKLFF. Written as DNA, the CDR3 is TGCGCCAGCAGCCAAGATCACGTGGGGGCGTTTAATGAAAAACTGTTTTTT.

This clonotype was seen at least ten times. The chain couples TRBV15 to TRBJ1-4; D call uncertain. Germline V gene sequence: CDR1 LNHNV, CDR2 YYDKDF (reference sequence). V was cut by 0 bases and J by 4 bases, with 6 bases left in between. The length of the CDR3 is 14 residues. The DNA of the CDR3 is TGTGCCACCAGCAGAGAGAAGGTTAATGAAAAACTGTTTTTT. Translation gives CATSREKVNEKLFF.

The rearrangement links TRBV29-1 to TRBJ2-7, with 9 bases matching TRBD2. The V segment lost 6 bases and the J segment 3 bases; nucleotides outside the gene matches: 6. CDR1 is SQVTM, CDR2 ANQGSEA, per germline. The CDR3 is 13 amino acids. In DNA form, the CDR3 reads TGCAGCGTAGGTGGCGGGAGGGACTACGAGCAGTACTTC. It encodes CSVGGGRDYEQYF.

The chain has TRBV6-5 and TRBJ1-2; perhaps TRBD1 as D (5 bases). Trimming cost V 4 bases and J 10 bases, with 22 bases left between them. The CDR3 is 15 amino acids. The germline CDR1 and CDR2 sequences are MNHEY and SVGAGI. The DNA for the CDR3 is TGTGCCAGCAGTTTATTGCCACCCGGGACTCGTGACTACACCTTC. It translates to CASSLLPPGTRDYTF.

The CDR3 DNA reads as TGTGCCAGCAGCTTAAACCCCTGGGGTGGATTCGACCAAGAGACCCAGTACTTC. It is translated as CASSLNPWGGFDQETQYF. The V gene is TRBV7-8, the J gene TRBJ2-5; no reliable D call. V gave up 2 bases and J gave up 0 bases, with 19 bases separating them. The CDR3 loop spans 18 amino acids. Germline lookup yields CDR1 SGHVS and CDR2 FQNEAQ.

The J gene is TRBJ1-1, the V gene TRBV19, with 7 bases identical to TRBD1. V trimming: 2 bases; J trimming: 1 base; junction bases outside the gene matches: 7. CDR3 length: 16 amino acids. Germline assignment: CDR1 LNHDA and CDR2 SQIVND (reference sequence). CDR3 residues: CASSILRGGENTEAFF. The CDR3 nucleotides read TGTGCCAGTAGTATATTAAGAGGGGGCGAGAACACTGAAGCTTTCTTT.

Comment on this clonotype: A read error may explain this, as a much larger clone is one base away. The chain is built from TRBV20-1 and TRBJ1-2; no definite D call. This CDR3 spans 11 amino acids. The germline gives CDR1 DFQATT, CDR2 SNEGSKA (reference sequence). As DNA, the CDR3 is TGCGGTGCCTCAGAACCCTATGGCTACACCTTC. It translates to CGASEPYGYTF.

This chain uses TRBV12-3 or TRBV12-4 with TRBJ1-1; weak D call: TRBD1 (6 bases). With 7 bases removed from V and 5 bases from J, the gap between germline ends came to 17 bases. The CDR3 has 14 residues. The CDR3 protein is CASTEGGARTEAFF. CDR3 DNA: TGTGCCAGCACCGAGGGGGGGGCGCGTACTGAAGCTTTCTTT.

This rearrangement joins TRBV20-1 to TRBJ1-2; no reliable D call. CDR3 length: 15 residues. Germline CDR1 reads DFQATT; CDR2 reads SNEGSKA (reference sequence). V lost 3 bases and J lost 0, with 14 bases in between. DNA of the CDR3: TGCAGTGCTAGTCCCGGCGGCCCAGCTAACTATGGCTACACCTTC. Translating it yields CSASPGGPANYGYTF.

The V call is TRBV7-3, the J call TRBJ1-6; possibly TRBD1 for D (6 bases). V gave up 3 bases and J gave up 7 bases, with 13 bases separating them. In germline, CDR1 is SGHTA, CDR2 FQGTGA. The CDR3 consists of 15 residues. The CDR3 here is CASSFTGGGNSPLHF. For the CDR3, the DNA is TGTGCCAGCAGCTTCACTGGAGGGGGAAATTCACCCCTCCACTTT.

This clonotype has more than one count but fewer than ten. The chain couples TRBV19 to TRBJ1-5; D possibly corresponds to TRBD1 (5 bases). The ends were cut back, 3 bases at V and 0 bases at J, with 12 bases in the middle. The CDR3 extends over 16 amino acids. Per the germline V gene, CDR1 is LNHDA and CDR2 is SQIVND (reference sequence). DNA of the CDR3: TGTGCCAGTAGTATCGACAGACCGTATAGCAATCAGCCCCAGCATTTT. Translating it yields CASSIDRPYSNQPQHF.

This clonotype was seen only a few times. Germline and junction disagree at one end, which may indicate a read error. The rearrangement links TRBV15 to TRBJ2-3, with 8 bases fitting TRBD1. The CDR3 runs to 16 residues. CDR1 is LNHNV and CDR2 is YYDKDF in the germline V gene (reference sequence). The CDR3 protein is CATSRDLDRAGDTQYF. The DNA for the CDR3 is TGTGCCACTAGCAGAGATCTGGACAGGGCAGGGGATACGCAGTATTTT.

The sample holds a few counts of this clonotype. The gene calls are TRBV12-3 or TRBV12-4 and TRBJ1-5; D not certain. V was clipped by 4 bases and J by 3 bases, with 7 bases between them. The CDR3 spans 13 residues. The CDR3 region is CASSSIANQPQHF. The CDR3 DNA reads TGTGCCAGCAGTTCTATAGCCAATCAGCCCCAGCATTTT.

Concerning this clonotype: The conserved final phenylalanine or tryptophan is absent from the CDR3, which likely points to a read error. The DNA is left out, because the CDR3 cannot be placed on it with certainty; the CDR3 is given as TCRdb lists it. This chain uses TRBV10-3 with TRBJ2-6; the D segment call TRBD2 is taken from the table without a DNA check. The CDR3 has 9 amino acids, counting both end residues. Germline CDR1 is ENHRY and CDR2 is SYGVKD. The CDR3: CASAGTISP.

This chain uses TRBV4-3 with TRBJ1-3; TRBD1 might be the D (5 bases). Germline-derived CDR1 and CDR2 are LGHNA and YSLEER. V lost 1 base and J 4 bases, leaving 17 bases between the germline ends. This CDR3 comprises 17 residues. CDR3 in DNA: TGCGCCAGCAGCCAAGGTCTCGTCGGGGCGAAGGGAAACACCATATATTTT. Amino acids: CASSQGLVGAKGNTIYF.

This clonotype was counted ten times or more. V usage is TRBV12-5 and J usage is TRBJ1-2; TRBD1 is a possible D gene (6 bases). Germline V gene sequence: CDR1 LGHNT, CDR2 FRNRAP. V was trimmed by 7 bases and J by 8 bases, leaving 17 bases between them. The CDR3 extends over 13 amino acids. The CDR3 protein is CASARQEAGGYTF. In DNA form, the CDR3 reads TGTGCTAGTGCTCGACAGGAGGCAGGGGGCTACACCTTC.

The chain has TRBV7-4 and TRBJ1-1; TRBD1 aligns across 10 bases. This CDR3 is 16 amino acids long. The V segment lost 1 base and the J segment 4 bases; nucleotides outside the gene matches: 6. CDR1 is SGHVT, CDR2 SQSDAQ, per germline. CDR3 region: CASSLERQGASTEAFF. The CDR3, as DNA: TGTGCCAGCAGCTTAGAGCGACAGGGGGCAAGCACTGAAGCTTTCTTT.

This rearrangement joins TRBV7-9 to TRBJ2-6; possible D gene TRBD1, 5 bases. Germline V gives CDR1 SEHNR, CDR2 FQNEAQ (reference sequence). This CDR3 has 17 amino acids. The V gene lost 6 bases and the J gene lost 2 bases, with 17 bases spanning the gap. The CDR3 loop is CASRGMTVSPGANVLTF. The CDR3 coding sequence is TGTGCCAGCAGAGGAATGACAGTCAGCCCTGGGGCCAACGTCCTGACTTTC.

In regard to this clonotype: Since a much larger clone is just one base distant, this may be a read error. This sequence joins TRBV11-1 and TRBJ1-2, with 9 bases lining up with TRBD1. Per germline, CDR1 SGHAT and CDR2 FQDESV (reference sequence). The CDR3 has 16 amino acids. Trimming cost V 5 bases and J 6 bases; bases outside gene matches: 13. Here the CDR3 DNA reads TGTGCCAGCAGCCAGCTAGGGACAGGGATTAGGGATGGCTACACCTTC. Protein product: CASSQLGTGIRDGYTF. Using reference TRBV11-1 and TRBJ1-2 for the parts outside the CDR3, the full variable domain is EAEVAQSPRYKITEKSQAVAFWCDPISGHATLYWYRQILGQGPELLVQFQDESVVDDSQLPKDRFSAERLKGVDSTLKIQPAELGDSAMYLCASSQLGTGIRDGYTFGSGTRLTVV.

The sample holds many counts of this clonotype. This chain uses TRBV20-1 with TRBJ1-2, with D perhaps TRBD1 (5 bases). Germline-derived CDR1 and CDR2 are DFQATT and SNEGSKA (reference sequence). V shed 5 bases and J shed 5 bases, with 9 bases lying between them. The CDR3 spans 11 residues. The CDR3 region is CSAGTAYGYTF. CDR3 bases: TGCAGTGCTGGGACTGCATATGGCTACACCTTC.

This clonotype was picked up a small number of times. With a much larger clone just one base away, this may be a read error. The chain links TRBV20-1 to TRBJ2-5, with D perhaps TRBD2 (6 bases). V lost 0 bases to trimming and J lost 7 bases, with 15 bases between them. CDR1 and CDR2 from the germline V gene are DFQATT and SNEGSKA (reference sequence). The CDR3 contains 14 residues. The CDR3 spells CSARDWAGPGTQYF. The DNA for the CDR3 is TGCAGTGCTAGAGATTGGGCGGGACCGGGGACCCAGTACTTC.

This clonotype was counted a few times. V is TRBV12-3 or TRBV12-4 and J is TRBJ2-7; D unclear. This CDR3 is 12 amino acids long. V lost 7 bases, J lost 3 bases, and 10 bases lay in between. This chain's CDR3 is CASKAPGYEQYF. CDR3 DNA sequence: TGTGCCAGCAAAGCGCCGGGCTACGAGCAGTACTTC.

CDR3 coding DNA: TGTGCCAGCAGTTACTCGATGTCGGAGGGGCATCAGCCCCAGCATTTT. It encodes CASSYSMSEGHQPQHF. This chain connects TRBV6-1 to TRBJ1-5; D is possibly TRBD1 (5 bases). Trimming removed 5 bases at V and 5 bases at J, with 19 bases between. CDR3 length: 16 amino acids. Germline CDR1 MNHNS, CDR2 SASEGT.